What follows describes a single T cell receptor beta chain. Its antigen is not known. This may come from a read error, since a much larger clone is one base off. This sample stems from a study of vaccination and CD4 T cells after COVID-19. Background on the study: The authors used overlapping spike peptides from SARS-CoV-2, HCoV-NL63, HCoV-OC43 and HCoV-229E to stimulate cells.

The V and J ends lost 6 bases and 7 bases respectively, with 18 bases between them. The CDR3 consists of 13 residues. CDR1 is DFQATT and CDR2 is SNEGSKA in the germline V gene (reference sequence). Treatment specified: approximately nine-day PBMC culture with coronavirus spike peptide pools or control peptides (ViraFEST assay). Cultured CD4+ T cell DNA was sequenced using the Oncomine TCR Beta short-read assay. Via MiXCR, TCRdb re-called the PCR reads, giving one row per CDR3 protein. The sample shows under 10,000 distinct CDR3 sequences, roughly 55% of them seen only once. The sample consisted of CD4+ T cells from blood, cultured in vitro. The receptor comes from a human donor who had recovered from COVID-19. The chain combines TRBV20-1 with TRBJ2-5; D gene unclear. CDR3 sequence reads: CSAPPSGVGTQYF. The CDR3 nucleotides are TGCAGTGCCCCACCGTCTGGGGTAGGGACCCAGTACTTC.